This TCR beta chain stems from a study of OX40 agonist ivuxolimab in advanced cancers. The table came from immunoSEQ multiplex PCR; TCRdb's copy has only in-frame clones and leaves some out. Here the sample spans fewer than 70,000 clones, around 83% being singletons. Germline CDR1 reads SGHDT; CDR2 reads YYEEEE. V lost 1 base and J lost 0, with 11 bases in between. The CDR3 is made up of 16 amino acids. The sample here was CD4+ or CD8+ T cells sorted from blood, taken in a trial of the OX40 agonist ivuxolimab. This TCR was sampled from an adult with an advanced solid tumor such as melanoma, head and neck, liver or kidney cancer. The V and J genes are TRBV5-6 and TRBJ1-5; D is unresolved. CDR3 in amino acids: CASSLYGSNSNQPQHF. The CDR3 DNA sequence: TGTGCCAGCAGCTTGTATGGCAGTAATAGCAATCAGCCCCAGCATTTT.